This record covers a single T cell receptor beta chain. Its antigen is not identified. PCR employed 60 Vbeta and 13 Jbeta primers. Measured with immunoSEQ multiplex PCR; TCRdb has only the in-frame clones, and not every one. The repertoire includes under 150,000 clones, 70% to 80% of them detected once, and approximately 5% sits in the top ten. This entry belongs to a study of cytomegalovirus exposure and HLA in healthy donors. Study-wide points: Highly shared variants forming one cluster were likely a sequencing artifact.

Specimen: PBMCs. The origin of this receptor is a woman younger than 45 in good health and CMV-seropositive.

The CDR3 region is CAIKGSQETQYF. CDR3 nucleotides: TGTGCCATCAAGGGGTCCCAAGAGACCCAGTACTTC. This rearrangement joins TRBV10-3 to TRBJ2-5; perhaps TRBD1 as D (5 bases). This CDR3 is built from 12 residues. Germline CDR1 ENHRY, CDR2 SYGVKD. The V end lost 7 bases, the J end lost 1 base, and 7 bases lay between the germline ends.